The present T cell receptor (beta chain) was sequenced within a study of cytomegalovirus exposure and HLA in healthy donors. Study-wide results and limits: Previous analysis showed most TCR beta V segments were productive about 90% or about 30% of the time. Both high specificity and high sensitivity reportedly marked the classifier's diagnosis of cytomegalovirus status.

Trimming took off 10 bases at V and 6 bases at J, with 13 bases between the two ends. Germline CDR1 reads MNHNS; CDR2 reads SASEGT. CDR3 length: 13 residues. Nominally healthy donors provided the samples, though records likely missed some immune exposures. This clone was observed once. The antigen remains undetermined. Both 60 Vbeta primers and 13 Jbeta primers went into the PCR. Data came from immunoSEQ multiplex PCR; TCRdb stores just in-frame clones and leaves some out. The data hold more than 150,000 clones, with 84% observed a single time. The chain joins TRBV6-1 to TRBJ1-6; D might be TRBD1 (6 bases). Sequenced sample: PBMCs. This receptor was taken from a girl aged 2-15 years in good health and CMV-seropositive. CDR3 DNA: TGTGCCACGGAGGACAGCAGTAATTCACCCCTCCACTTT. This sequence encodes CATEDSSNSPLHF.